This T cell receptor (beta chain) was recorded in a study of blood T cell repertoires in COVID-19 (TCRdb year 2020). Background on the whole study: Samples from collaborators originated in the United States, Italy and Spain and spanned both the acute and convalescent phases of COVID-19. The material from the prospective study consisted of cDNA or gDNA derived from T cells, B-cell-depleted T cells, or PBMCs. Deeply sampled blood TCRbeta repertoires from subjects exposed to, actively infected with, or recovered from COVID-19 were included in the dataset. A freely available public database, intended as a resource for researchers studying the immune response to SARS-CoV-2, is where the repertoires were released. Samples were obtained from the ongoing ImmuneRACE study (first 160 participants) and from 950 to 1,500 subjects provided by 6 global collaborators. Nearly every sample came with metadata listing a de-identified subject ID, COVID-19 status, age in years and sex. HLA class I and class II types, where available, came from metadata supplied by the sample provider rather than from assay-based typing.

The collaborating institutions used their own protocols to collect whole blood in K2EDTA tubes. For TCRbeta analysis, collaborator samples were shipped as frozen whole blood, as isolated PBMCs, or as DNA extracted from either sample type. What the research found in general, with its limitations: The amount of clinical and demographic metadata varied by source and participant and was provided uncurated.

The CDR3 spans 14 residues, from the cysteine through the phenylalanine. Just CDR3 DNA is preserved here, 42 bases in frame from base 1. V sheds 3 bases and J sheds 4 bases, leaving 12 bases between their ends. CDR1 is given as LNHDA and CDR2 as SQIVND, both from the germline V gene (reference sequence). The immunoSEQ Assay, a bias-controlled multiplex PCR, was used to amplify TCRbeta CDR3 regions from genomic DNA. The source study handled its data this way. Nucleated cell counts per sample were estimated from amplification of reference gene primers within the assay. Sequence reads were collapsed and filtered to measure the absolute abundance of every unique TCRbeta CDR3 rearrangement. For each sample, productive Simpson clonality was calculated as the square root of Simpson's diversity index over productive rearrangements. TCRdb limited this immuneACCESS table to in-frame rearrangements with V and J called. A share of clones is missing; checked studies link under half to unresolved V genes, and the rest is unexplained. V and J calls and clone size are as listed in that table; D and trimming were resolved from the DNA. The sample yields 72,000 or so clones; over 85% were counted once. The ten largest clones take up approximately 1.5% of the sample.

As concerns this clone: The antigen this receptor binds is unknown. The input lacks base qualities; no much larger clone sits a single base away.

Rearrangement joined TRBV19 to TRBJ1-1, with a tentative D gene TRBD1 over 5 matching bases. This receptor was taken from a man aged 60 to 69 with acute or convalescent COVID-19. The specimen sequenced was peripheral blood. CDR3 sequence: CASSMFVGGTEAFF. Here is the DNA: TGTGCCAGTAGTATGTTTGTGGGGGGCACTGAAGCTTTCTTT.